This T cell receptor beta chain is from a study of long-term antiretroviral therapy in people with HIV. This CDR3 has 15 residues. The germline gives CDR1 ENHRY, CDR2 SYGVKD. V shed 3 bases and J 4 bases; nucleotides not matched to a gene: 3. The study, taken as a whole, reports: Clones expanded before ART dominated the repertoire at all time points.

Turning to this clone: Its antigen is not identified.

Version v3.0 of the immunoSEQ assay ran at survey level. For every sample, sequencing targeted roughly 35,000-50,000 T-cell genomes. Sequenced by immunoSEQ multiplex PCR; TCRdb stores in-frame clones only, minus some. The sample consists of about 30,000 clones, about nine tenths of them appearing once. The sequence came from a woman in her thirties or forties with HIV. Here the sequenced sample was unsorted PBMCs, taken roughly 5 years after starting antiretroviral therapy. This chain uses TRBV10-3 with TRBJ2-5, with 12 nucleotides matching TRBD2. This CDR3 reads CAISEGLAGIETQYF. CDR3 sequence (DNA): TGTGCCATCAGTGAAGGACTAGCGGGGATAGAGACCCAGTACTTC.